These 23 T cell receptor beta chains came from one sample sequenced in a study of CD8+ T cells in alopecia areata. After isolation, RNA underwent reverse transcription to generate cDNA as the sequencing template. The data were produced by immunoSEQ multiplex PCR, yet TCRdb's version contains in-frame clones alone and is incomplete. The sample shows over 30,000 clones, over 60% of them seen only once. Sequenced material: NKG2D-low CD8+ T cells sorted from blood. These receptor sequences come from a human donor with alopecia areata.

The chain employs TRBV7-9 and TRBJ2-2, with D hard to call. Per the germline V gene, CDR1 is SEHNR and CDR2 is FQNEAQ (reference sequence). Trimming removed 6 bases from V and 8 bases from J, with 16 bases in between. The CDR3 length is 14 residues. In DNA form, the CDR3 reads TGTGCCAGCAGTCGAGCCGGGCCCAAGGGGGAGCTGTTTTTT. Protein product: CASSRAGPKGELFF.

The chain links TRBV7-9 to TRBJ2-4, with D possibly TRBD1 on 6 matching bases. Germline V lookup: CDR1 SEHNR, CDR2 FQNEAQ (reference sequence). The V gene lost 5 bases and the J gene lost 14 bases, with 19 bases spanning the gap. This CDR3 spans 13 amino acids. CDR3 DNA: TGTGCCAGCAGCCCCACTCAGCACAGGGAGAAGTACTTC. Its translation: CASSPTQHREKYF.

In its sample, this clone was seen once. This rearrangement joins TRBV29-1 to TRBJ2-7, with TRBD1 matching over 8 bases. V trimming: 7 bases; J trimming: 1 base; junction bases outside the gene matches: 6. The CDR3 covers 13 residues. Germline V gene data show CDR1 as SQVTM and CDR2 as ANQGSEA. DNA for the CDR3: TGCAGCGCACGACAGGGGACTTCCTACGAGCAGTACTTC. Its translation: CSARQGTSYEQYF.

CDR3 in amino acids: CASSAGLRLSGANVLTF. CDR3 coding DNA: TGTGCCAGCAGTGCGGGACTAAGATTATCTGGGGCCAACGTCCTGACTTTC. The V and J genes are TRBV27 and TRBJ2-6, with TRBD2 matching 7 bases. Unmatched junction bases numbered 8, after V lost 5 bases and J lost 1 base. CDR1 is MNHEY, CDR2 SMNVEV, per germline (reference sequence). The CDR3 is 17 residues long.

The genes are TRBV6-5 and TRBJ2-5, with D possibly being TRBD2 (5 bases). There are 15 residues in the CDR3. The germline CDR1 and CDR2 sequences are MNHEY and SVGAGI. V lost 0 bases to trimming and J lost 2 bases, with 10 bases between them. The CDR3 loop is CASSYSSAVQETQYF. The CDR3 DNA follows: TGTGCCAGCAGTTACTCTTCAGCGGTTCAAGAGACCCAGTACTTC.

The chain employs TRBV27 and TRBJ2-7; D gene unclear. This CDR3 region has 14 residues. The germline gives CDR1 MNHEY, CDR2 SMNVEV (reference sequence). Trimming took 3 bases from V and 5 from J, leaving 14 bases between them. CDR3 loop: CASSFSEDPHEQYF. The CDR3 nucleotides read TGTGCCAGCAGTTTTTCCGAGGACCCCCACGAGCAGTACTTC.

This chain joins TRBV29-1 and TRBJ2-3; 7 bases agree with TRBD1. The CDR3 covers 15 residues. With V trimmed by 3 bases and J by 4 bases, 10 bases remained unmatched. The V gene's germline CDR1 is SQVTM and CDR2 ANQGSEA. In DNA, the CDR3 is TGCAGCGTTGATTCACTGACAGGGTCCTCAGATACGCAGTATTTT. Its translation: CSVDSLTGSSDTQYF.

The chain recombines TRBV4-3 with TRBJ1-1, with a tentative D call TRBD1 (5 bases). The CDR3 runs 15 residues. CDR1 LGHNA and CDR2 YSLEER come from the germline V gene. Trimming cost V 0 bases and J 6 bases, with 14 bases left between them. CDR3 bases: TGCGCCAGCAGCCAAGATCAGGAGGGGAGGGCTGAAGCTTTCTTT. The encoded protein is CASSQDQEGRAEAFF.

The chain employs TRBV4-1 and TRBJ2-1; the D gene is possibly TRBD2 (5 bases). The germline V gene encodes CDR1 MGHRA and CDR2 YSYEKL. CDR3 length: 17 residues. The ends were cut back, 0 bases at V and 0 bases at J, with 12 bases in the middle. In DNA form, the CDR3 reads TGCGCCAGCAGCCAAGATCGAGGTAGCGACTCCTACAATGAGCAGTTCTTC. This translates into CASSQDRGSDSYNEQFF.

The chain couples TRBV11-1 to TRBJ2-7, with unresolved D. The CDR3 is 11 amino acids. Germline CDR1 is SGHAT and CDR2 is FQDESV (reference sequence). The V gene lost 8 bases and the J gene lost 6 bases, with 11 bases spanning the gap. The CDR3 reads CASYAAGEQYF. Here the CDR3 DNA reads TGTGCCAGCTATGCGGCAGGCGAGCAGTACTTC. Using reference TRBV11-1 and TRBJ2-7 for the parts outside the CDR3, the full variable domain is EAEVAQSPRYKITEKSQAVAFWCDPISGHATLYWYRQILGQGPELLVQFQDESVVDDSQLPKDRFSAERLKGVDSTLKIQPAELGDSAMYLCASYAAGEQYFGPGTRLTVT.

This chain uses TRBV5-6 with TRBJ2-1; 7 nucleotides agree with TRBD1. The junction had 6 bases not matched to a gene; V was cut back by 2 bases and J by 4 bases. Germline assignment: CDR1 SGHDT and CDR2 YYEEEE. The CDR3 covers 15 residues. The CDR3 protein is CASSFRDSQYNEQFF. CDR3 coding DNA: TGTGCCAGCAGCTTCCGGGACAGCCAGTACAATGAGCAGTTCTTC.

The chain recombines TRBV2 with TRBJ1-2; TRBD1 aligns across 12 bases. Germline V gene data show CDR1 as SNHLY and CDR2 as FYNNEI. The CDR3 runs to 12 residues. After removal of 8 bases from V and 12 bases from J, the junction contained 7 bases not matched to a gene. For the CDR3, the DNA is TGTGCCAGCCGGGACAGGGGGCGCGTCGACACCTTC. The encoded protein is CASRDRGRVDTF. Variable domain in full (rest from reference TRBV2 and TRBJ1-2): EPEVTQTPSHQVTQMGQEVILRCVPISNHLYFYWYRQILGQKVEFLVSFYNNEISEKSEIFDDQFSVERPDGSNFTLKIRSTKLEDSAMYFCASRDRGRVDTFGSGTRLTVV.

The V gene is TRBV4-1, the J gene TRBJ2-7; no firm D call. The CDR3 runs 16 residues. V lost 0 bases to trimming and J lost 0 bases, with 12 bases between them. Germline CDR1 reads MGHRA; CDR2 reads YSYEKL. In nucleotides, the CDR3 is TGCGCCAGCAGCCAAGAGGTTATGATTAACTCCTACGAGCAGTACTTC. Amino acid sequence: CASSQEVMINSYEQYF.

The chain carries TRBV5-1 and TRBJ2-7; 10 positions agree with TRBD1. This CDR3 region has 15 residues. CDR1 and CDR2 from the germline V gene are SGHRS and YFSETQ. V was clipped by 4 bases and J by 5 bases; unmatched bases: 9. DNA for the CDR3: TGCGCCAGCAGCCAAAGGGACAGGGGCGGCGACGAGCAGTACTTC. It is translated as CASSQRDRGGDEQYF. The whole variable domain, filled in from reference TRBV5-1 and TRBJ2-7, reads KAGVTQTPRYLIKTRGQQVTLSCSPISGHRSVSWYQQTPGQGLQFLFEYFSETQRNKGNFPGRFSGRQFSNSRSEMNVSTLELGDSALYLCASSQRDRGGDEQYFGPGTRLTVT.

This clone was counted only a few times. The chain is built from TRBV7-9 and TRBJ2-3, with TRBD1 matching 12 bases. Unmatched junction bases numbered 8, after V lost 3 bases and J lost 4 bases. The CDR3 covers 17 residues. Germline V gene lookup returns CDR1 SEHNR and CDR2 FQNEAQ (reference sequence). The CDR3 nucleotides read TGTGCCAGCAGCTTGGCCCGGGACAGGGGGCGATCAGATACGCAGTATTTT. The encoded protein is CASSLARDRGRSDTQYF.

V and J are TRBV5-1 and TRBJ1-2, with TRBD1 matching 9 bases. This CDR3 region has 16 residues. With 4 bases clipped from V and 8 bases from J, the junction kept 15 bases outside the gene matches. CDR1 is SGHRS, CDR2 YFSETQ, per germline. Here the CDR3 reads CASSNTPGQGVKGYTF. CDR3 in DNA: TGCGCCAGCAGCAACACTCCGGGACAGGGAGTTAAAGGCTACACCTTC.

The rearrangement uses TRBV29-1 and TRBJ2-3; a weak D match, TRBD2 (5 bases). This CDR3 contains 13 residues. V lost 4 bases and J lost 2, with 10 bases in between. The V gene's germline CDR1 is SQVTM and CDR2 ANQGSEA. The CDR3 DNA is TGCAGCGTTGTTAAACTAGACACAGATACGCAGTATTTT. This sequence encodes CSVVKLDTDTQYF.

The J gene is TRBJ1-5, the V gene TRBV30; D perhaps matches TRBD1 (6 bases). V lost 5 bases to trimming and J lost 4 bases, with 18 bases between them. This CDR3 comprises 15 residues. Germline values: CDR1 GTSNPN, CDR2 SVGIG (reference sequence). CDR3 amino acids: CAWSGQGLLNQPQHF. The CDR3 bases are TGTGCCTGGTCCGGGCAGGGGCTTTTAAATCAGCCCCAGCATTTT.

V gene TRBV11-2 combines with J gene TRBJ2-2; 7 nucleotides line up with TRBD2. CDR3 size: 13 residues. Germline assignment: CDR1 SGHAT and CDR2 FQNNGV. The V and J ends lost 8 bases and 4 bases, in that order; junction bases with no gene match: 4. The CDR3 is CASGEGFTGELFF. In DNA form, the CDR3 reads TGTGCCAGCGGGGAGGGTTTCACCGGGGAGCTGTTTTTT.

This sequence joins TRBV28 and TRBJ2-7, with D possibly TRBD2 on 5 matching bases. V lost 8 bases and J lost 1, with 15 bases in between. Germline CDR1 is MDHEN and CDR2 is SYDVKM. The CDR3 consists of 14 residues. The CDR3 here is CASHPVARSYEQYF. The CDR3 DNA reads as TGTGCCAGCCACCCCGTAGCGAGATCCTACGAGCAGTACTTC.

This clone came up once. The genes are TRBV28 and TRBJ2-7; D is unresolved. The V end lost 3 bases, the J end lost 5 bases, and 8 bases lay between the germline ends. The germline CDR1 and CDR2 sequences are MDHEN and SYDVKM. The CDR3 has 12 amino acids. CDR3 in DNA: TGTGCCAGCAGTTTGGTAGGGAACGAGCAGTACTTC. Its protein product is CASSLVGNEQYF. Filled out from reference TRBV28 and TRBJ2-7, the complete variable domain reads DVKVTQSSRYLVKRTGEKVFLECVQDMDHENMFWYRQDPGLGLRLIYFSYDVKMKEKGDIPEGYSVSREKKERFSLILESASTNQTSMYLCASSLVGNEQYFGPGTRLTVT.

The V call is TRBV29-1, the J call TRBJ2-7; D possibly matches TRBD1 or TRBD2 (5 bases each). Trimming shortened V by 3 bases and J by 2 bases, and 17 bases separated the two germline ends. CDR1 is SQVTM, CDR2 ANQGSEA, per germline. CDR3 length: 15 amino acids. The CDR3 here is CSVEGPRKGPYEQYF. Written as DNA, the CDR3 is TGCAGCGTTGAGGGACCCCGTAAAGGACCCTACGAGCAGTACTTC.

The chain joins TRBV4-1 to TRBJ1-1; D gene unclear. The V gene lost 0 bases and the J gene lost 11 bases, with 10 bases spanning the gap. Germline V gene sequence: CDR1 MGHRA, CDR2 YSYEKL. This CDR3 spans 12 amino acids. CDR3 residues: CASSQEGKGAFF. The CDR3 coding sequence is TGCGCCAGCAGCCAAGAGGGTAAAGGGGCTTTCTTT.